This T cell receptor (beta chain) was captured in a study of CD8+CD57+ T cells in acquired aplastic anemia. Investigators profiled TCR beta VDJ and CDR3 from genomic DNA template. TCRdb analysed the reads with MiXCR anew, one entry per CDR3 protein. The repertoire has 120,000 or so distinct CDR3 sequences, more than 40% of them found once; the top ten carry under 3%. The CDR3 has 14 residues. Germline V gene data show CDR1 as MNHEY and CDR2 as SMNVEV (reference sequence). V lost 9 bases, J lost 5 bases, and 17 bases lay in between. The sample holds a few counts of this clonotype. Its target is not known. Study-wide findings and caveats: Patients and controls were found to share some 30 CD8+ CDR3 sequences.

The chain recombines TRBV27 with TRBJ2-1; no firm D call. The TCR originated in a human donor in good health, serving as a control. The sequenced sample consisted of sorted CD4+, CD8+, or CD8+CD57+ T cells (not recorded which) from PBMCs. The CDR3 DNA reads TGTGCCAGGACCCCCGTAGAGAGTGACAATGAGCAGTTCTTC. It codes for CARTPVESDNEQFF.